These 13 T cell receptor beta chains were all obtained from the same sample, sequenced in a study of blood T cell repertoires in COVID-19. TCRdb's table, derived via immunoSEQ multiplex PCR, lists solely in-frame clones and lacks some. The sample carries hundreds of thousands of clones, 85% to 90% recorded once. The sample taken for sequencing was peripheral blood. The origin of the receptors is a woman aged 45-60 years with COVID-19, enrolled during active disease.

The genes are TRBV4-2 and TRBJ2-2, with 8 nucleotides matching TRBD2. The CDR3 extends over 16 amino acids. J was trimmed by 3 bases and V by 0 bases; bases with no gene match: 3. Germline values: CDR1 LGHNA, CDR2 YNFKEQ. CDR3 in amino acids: CASSQDKRGYTGELFF. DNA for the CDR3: TGTGCCAGCAGCCAAGATAAGCGGGGGTACACCGGGGAGCTGTTTTTT.

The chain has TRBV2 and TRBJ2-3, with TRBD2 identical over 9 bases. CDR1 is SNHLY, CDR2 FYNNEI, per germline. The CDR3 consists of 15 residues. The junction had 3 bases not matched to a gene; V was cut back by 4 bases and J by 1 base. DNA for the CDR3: TGTGCCAGCAGTGGCGGGGGGGCTGGCACAGATACGCAGTATTTT. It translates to CASSGGGAGTDTQYF.

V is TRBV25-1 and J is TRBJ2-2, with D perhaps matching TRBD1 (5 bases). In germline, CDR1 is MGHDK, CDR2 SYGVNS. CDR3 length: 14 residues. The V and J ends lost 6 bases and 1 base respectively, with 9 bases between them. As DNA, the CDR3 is TGTGCCAGCAGCCTTACAGGGAACACCGGGGAGCTGTTTTTT. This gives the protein CASSLTGNTGELFF.

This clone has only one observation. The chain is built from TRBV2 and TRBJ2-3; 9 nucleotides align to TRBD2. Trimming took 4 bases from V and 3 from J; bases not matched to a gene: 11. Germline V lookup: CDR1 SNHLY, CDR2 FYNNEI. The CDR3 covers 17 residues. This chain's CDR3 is CASSVSSTSGLTDTQYF. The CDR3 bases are TGTGCCAGCAGTGTTTCATCGACTAGCGGACTTACAGATACGCAGTATTTT.

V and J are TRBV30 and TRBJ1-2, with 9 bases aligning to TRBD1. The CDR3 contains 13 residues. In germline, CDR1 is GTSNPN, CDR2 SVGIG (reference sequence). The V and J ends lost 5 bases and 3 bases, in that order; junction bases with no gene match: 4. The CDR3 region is CAWGTGLDYGYTF. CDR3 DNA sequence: TGTGCCTGGGGGACAGGGCTGGACTATGGCTACACCTTC.

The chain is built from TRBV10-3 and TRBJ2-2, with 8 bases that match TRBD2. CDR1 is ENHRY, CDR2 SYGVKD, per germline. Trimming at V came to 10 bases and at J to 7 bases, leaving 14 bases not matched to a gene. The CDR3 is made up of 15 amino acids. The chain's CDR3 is CATFGPGGPDGELFF. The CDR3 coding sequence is TGTGCCACATTCGGCCCGGGGGGGCCGGACGGGGAGCTGTTTTTT.

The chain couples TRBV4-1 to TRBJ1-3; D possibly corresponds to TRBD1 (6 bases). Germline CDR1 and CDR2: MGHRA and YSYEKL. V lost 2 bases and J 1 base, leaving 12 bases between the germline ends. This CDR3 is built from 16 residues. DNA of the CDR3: TGCGCCAGCAGCCAATATTCCGGACAGTCTGGAAACACCATATATTTT. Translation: CASSQYSGQSGNTIYF.

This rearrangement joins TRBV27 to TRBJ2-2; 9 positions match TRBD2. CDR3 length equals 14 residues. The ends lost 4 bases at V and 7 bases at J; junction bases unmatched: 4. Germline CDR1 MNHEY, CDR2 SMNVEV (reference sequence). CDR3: CASSSGLADGELFF. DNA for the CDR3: TGTGCCAGCAGTTCGGGACTAGCTGACGGGGAGCTGTTTTTT.

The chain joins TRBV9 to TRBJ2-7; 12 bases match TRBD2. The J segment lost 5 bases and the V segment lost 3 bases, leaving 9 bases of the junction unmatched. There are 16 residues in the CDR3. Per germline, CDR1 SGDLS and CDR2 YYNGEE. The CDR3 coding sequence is TGTGCCAGCAGCGGCCTCGGGACTAGCGGGCCGCACGAGCAGTACTTC. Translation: CASSGLGTSGPHEQYF.

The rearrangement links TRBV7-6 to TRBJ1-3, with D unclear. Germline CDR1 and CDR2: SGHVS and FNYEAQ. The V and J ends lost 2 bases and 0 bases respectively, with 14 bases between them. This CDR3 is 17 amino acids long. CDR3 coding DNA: TGTGCCAGCAGCTTAATAAGGCGGGAACTCTCTGGAAACACCATATATTTT. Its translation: CASSLIRRELSGNTIYF.

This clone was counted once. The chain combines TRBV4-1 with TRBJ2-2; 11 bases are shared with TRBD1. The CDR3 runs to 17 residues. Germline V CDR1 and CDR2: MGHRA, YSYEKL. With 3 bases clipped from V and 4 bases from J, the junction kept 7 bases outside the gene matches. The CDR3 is CASSHSGQGASTGELFF. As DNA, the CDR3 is TGCGCCAGCAGCCATTCAGGACAGGGGGCAAGCACCGGGGAGCTGTTTTTT.

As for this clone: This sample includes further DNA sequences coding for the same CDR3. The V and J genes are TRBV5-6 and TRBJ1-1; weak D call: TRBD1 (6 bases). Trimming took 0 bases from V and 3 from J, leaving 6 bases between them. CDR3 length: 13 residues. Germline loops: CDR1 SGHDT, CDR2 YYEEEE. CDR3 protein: CASSLGGHTEAFF. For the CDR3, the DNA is TGTGCCAGCAGCTTGGGGGGGCACACTGAAGCTTTCTTT.

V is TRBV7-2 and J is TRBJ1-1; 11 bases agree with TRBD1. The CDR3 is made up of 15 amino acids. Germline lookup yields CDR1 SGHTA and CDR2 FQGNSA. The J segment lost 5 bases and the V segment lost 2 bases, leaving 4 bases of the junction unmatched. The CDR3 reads CASSLFGTGGTEAFF. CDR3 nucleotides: TGTGCCAGCAGCTTATTCGGGACAGGGGGGACTGAAGCTTTCTTT.